This T cell receptor (beta chain) was observed in a study of blood T cell repertoires in COVID-19. Study background: Collection of acute and convalescent COVID-19 samples took place in the United States, Italy and Spain. T cells, B-cell-depleted T cells, or PBMCs provided the cDNA or gDNA that served as material.

Per the germline V gene, CDR1 is MNHEY and CDR2 is SVGAGI. The V gene end was trimmed by 6 bases and the J gene end by 1 base; junction bases not matched to a gene: 2. CDR3 length equals 14 residues. The table came from immunoSEQ multiplex PCR; TCRdb's copy has only in-frame clones and leaves some out. Among roughly 14,000 clones listed, around 80% were seen once. Material: peripheral blood. The receptor was derived from a human donor in a cohort sampled during active COVID-19. V and J are TRBV6-5 and TRBJ2-2, with 7 bases aligning to TRBD2. The CDR3 DNA sequence: TGTGCCAGCAGGGCGGGGGAGAACACCGGGGAGCTGTTTTTT. The encoded protein is CASRAGENTGELFF.